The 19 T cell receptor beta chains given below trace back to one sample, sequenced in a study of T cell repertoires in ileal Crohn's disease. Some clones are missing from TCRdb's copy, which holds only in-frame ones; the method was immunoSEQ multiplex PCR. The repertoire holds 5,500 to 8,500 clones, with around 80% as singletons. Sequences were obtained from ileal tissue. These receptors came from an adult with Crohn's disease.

The CDR3 reads CASSPQRGELFF. The CDR3 region has the DNA TGTGCCAGCAGTCCACAGAGAGGGGAGCTGTTTTTT. The chain links TRBV27 to TRBJ2-2; D is uncertain. CDR1 and CDR2 (germline): MNHEY, SMNVEV (reference sequence). This CDR3 is 12 amino acids long. V shed 5 bases and J shed 8 bases, with 9 bases lying between them.

The CDR3 DNA reads TGTGCCAGCAGCTTGGCCGGGAGACCAGATACGCAGTATTTT. Its protein is CASSLAGRPDTQYF. The V and J genes are TRBV5-6 and TRBJ2-3; D perhaps matches TRBD2 (6 bases). The CDR3 runs 14 residues. Germline loops: CDR1 SGHDT, CDR2 YYEEEE. V gave up 0 bases and J gave up 4 bases, with 9 bases separating them. The whole variable domain, filled in from reference TRBV5-6 and TRBJ2-3, reads DAGVTQSPTHLIKTRGQQVTLRCSPKSGHDTVSWYQQALGQGPQFIFQYYEEEERQRGNFPDRFSGHQFPNYSSELNVNALLLGDSALYLCASSLAGRPDTQYFGPGTRLTVL.

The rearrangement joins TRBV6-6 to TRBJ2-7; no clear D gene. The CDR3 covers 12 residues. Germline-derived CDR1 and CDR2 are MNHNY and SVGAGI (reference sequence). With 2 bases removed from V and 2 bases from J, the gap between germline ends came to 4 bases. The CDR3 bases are TGTGCCAGCAGTTACACTCCCTACGAGCAGTACTTC. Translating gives CASSYTPYEQYF.

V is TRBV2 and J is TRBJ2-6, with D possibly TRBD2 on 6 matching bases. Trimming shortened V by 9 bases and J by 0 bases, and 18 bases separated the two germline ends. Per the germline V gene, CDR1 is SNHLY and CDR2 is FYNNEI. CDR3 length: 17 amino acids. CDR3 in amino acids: CASHTGTSYSGANVLTF. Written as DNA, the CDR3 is TGTGCCAGTCACACCGGGACTTCCTACTCTGGGGCCAACGTCCTGACTTTC.

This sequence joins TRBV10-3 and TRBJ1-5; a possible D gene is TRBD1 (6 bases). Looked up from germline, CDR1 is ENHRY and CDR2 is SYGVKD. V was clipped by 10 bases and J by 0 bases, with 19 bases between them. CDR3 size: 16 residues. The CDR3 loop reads CAKQPGQPNSNQPQHF. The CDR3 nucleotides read TGTGCCAAGCAACCGGGACAACCTAATAGCAATCAGCCCCAGCATTTT.

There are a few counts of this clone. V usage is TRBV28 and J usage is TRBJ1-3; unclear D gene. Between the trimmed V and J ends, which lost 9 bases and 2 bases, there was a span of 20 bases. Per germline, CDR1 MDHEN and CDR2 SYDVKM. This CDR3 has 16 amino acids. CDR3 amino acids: CASLTPDFGAGNTIYF. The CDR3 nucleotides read TGTGCCAGTCTCACCCCCGACTTCGGGGCTGGAAACACCATATATTTT.

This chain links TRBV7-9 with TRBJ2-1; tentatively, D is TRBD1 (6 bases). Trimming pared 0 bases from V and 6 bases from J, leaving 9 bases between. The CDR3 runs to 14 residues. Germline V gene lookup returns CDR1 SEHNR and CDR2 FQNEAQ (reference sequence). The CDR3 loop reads CASSLAGTTNEQFF. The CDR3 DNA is TGTGCCAGCAGCTTAGCGGGGACAACCAATGAGCAGTTCTTC.

The CDR3 sequence is CASSLARASQEAFF. The CDR3 DNA sequence: TGTGCCAGCAGTTTAGCCAGGGCCTCTCAGGAAGCTTTCTTT. This rearrangement joins TRBV28 to TRBJ1-1, with D possibly TRBD1 on 5 matching bases. Germline V CDR1 and CDR2: MDHEN, SYDVKM. The CDR3 is made up of 14 amino acids. Between the trimmed V and J ends, which lost 2 bases and 8 bases, there was a span of 15 bases.

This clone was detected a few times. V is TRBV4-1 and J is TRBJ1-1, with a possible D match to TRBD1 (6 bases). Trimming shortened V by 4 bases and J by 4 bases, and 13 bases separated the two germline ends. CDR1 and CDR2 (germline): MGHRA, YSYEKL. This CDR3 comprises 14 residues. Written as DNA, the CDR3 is TGCGCCAGCAGCCCCCAGTGGGGGCCCACTGAAGCTTTCTTT. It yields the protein CASSPQWGPTEAFF.

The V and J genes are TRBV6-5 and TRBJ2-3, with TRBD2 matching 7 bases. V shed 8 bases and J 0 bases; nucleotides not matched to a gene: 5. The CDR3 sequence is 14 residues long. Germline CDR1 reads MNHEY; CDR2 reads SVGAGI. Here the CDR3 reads CASPTSRSTDTQYF. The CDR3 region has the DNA TGTGCCAGCCCGACTAGCCGGAGCACAGATACGCAGTATTTT.

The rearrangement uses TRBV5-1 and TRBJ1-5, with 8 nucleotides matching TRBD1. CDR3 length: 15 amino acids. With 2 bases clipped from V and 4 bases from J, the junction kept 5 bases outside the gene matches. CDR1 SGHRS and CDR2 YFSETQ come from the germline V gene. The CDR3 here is CASSFTGGDNQPQHF. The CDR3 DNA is TGCGCCAGCAGCTTTACAGGGGGAGATAATCAGCCCCAGCATTTT.

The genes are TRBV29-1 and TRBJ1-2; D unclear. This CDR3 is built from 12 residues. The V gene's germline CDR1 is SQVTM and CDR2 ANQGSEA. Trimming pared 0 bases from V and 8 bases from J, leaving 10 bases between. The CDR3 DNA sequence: TGCAGCGTTGAAGATTACGGGTTGGGCTACACCTTC. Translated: CSVEDYGLGYTF. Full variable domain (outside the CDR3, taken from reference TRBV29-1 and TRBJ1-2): SAVISQKPSRDICQRGTSLTIQCQVDSQVTMMFWYRQQPGQSLTLIATANQGSEATYESGFVIDKFPISRPNLTFSTLTVSNMSPEDSSIYLCSVEDYGLGYTFGSGTRLTVV.

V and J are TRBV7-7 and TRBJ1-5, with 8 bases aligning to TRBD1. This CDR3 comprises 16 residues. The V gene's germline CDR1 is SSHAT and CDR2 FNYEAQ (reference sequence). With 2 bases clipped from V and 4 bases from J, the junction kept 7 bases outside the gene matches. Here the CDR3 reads CASSLNVGTGNQPQHF. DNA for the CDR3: TGTGCCAGCAGCTTAAATGTGGGGACAGGTAATCAGCCCCAGCATTTT.

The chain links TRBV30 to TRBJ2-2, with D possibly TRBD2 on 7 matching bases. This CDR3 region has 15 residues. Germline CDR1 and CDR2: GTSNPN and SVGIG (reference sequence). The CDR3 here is CARGGAQLNTGELFF. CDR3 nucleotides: TGTGCTCGTGGGGGGGCACAGTTGAACACCGGGGAGCTGTTTTTT. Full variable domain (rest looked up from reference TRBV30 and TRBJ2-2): SQTIHQWPATLVQPVGSPLSLECTVEGTSNPNLYWYRQAAGRGLQLLFYSVGIGQISSEVPQNLSASRPQDRQFILSSKKLLLSDSGFYLCARGGAQLNTGELFFGEGSRLTVL.

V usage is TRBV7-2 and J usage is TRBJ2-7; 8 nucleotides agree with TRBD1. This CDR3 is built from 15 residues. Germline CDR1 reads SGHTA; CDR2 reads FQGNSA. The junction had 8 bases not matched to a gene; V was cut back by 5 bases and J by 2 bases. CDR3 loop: CASSPTGGKTYEQYF. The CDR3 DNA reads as TGTGCCAGCAGCCCCACAGGGGGGAAAACCTACGAGCAGTACTTC.

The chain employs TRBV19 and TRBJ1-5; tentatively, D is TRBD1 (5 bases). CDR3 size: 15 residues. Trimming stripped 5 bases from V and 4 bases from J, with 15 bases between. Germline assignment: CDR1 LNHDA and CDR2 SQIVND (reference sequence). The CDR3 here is CASSFRGGENQPQHF. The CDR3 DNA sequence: TGTGCCAGTAGTTTTCGCGGAGGGGAAAATCAGCCCCAGCATTTT.

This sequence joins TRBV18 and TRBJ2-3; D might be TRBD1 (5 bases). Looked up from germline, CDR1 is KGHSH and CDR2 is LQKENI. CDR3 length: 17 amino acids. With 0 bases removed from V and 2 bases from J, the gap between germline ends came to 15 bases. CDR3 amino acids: CASSPPRQSATTDTQYF. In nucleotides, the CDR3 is TGTGCCAGCTCACCACCCCGACAGAGTGCTACCACAGATACGCAGTATTTT.

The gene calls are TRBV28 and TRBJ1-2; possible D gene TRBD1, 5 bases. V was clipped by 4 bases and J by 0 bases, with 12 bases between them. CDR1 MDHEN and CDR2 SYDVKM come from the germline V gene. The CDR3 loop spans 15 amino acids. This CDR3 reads CASSWGGKANYGYTF. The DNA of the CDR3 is TGTGCCAGCAGTTGGGGGGGGAAAGCTAACTATGGCTACACCTTC.

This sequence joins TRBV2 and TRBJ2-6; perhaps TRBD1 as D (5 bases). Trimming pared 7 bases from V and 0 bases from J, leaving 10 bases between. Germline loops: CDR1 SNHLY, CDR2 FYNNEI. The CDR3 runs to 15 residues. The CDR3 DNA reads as TGTGCCAGCACCGGACAACTCTCTGGGGCCAACGTCCTGACTTTC. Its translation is CASTGQLSGANVLTF.